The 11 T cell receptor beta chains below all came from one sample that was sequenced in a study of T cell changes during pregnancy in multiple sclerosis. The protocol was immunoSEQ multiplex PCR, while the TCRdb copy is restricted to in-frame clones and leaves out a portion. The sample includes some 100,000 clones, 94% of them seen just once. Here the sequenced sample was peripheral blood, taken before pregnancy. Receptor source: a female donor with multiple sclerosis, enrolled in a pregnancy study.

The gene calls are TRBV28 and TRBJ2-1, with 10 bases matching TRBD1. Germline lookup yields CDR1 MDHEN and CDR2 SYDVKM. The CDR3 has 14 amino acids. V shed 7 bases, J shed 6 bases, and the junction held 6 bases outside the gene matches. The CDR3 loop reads CASTRQGASNEQFF. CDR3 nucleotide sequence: TGTGCCAGCACTCGACAGGGGGCTTCCAATGAGCAGTTCTTC.

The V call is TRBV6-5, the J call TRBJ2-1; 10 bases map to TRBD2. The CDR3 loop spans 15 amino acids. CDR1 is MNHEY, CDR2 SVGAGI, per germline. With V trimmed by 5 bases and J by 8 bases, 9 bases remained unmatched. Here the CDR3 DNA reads TGTGCCAGCAGTCCCGAGCGGGAGGGCCGGGATGAGCAGTTCTTC. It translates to CASSPEREGRDEQFF.

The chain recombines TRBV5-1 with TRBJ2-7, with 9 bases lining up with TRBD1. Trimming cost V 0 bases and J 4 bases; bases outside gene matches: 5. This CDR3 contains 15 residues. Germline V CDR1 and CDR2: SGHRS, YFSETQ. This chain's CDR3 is CASSLGTGVSYEQYF. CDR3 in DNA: TGCGCCAGCAGCTTGGGGACAGGGGTGAGTTACGAGCAGTACTTC.

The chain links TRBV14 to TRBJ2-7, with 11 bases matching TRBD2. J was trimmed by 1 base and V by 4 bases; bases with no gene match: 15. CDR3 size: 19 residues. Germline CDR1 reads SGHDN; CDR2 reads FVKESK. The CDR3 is CASSPLAGGLTFFSYEQYF. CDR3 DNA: TGTGCCAGCAGCCCTTTAGCGGGAGGGCTGACATTCTTTTCCTACGAGCAGTACTTC. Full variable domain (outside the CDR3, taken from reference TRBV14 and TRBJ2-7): EAGVTQFPSHSVIEKGQTVTLRCDPISGHDNLYWYRRVMGKEIKFLLHFVKESKQDESGMPNNRFLAERTGGTYSTLKVQPAELEDSGVYFCASSPLAGGLTFFSYEQYFGPGTRLTVT.

CDR3: CASTGVGYTQYF. CDR3 sequence (DNA): TGTGCCAGTACCGGGGTGGGATATACGCAGTATTTT. The J gene is TRBJ2-3, the V gene TRBV19; tentatively, D is TRBD2 (5 bases). The V and J ends lost 7 bases and 7 bases respectively, with 12 bases between them. From germline, CDR1 is LNHDA and CDR2 SQIVND (reference sequence). The CDR3 has 12 amino acids.

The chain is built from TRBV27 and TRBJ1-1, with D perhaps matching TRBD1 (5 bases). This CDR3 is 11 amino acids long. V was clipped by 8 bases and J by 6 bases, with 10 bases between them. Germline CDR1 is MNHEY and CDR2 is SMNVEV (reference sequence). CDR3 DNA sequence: TGTGCCAGCTGGAGGGGAGCTGAAGCTTTCTTT. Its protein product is CASWRGAEAFF.

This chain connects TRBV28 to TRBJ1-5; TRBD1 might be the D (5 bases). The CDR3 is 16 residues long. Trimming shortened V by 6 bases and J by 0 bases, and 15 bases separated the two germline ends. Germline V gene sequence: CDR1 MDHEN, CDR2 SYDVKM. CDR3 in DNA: TGTGCCAGCAGGCACCCGGGACTCTATAGCAATCAGCCCCAGCATTTT. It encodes CASRHPGLYSNQPQHF.

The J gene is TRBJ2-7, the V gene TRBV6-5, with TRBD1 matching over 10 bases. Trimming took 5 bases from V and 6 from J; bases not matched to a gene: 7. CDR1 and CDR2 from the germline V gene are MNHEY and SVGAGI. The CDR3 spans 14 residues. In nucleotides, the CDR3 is TGTGCCAGCAGTACCCGGGACAGGGGTCTCGAGCAGTACTTC. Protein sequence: CASSTRDRGLEQYF.

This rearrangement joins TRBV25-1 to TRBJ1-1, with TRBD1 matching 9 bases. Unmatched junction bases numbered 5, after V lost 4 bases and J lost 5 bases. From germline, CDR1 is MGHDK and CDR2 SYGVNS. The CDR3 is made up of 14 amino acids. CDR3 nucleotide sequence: TGTGCCAGCAGTGGGACAGGGGTCAGTACTGAAGCTTTCTTT. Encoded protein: CASSGTGVSTEAFF.

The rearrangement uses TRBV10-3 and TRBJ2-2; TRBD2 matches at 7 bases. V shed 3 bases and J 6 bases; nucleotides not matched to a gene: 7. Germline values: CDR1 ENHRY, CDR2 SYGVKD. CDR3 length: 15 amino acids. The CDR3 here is CAISEIAGVAGELFF. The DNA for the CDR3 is TGTGCCATCAGTGAAATAGCGGGTGTTGCCGGGGAGCTGTTTTTT.

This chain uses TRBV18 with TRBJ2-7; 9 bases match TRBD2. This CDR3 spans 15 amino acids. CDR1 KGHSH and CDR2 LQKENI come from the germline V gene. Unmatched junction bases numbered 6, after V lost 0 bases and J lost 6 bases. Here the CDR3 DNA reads TGTGCCAGCTCACCACCTAGCGGGAGTTCCCCCGAGCAGTACTTC. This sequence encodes CASSPPSGSSPEQYF.